A selection of T cell receptor beta chains follows, all from one sample in a study of blood T cell repertoires in COVID-19. Using immunoSEQ multiplex PCR, the repertoire was profiled, and TCRdb retains in-frame clones only, with some absent. The repertoire holds around 180,000 clones, about nine tenths seen once, with approximately 24% in the top ten. Input material: peripheral blood. The source is a man in his fifties or sixties with acute or convalescent COVID-19. CDR3s leave out the opening cysteine and the closing phenylalanine or tryptophan. The D gene is left open where the match is weak. The listing skips clone size in some rows; elsewhere it reads once, few, many or a size class.

>.|TRBV7-2|TRBJ2-7|.
ASSLTRSSYEQY
>TRBD2|TRBV7-3|TRBJ2-4|.
ASSLISSGGFKNIQY
>TRBD1|TRBV2|TRBJ2-1|once
ASRGRYNEQF
>.|TRBV18|TRBJ1-1|.
ASSLDSTNTEAF
>TRBD2|TRBV24-1|TRBJ2-1|.
ATSVGGDYNEQF
>TRBD1|TRBV29-1|TRBJ1-2|.
STEEGAHGYT
>TRBD2|TRBV10-2|TRBJ2-3|.
ASRTSGGAQTQY
>.|TRBV28|TRBJ1-5|.
ASSLPDQPQH
>.|TRBV11-2|TRBJ2-5|.
ASSLVGGGAKTQY
>TRBD1|TRBV28|TRBJ1-1|few
ASISVNNTGGKTEAF
>TRBD2|TRBV9|TRBJ2-5|.
ASSVAPSGGLGQETQY
>.|TRBV7-2|TRBJ2-2|.
ASSLNQRGELF
>.|TRBV30|TRBJ1-6|few
AWSSSSYNSPLH
>TRBD2|TRBV27|TRBJ2-3|few
ASRLAGGLDTQY
>.|TRBV19|TRBJ1-2|.
ASSIRGPPGYGYT
>TRBD1|TRBV19|TRBJ1-2|few
ASSIAEPRTGNSGYT
>TRBD1|TRBV10-3|TRBJ1-2|.
AISVDREHGYT
>.|TRBV11-2|TRBJ1-1|.
ASSLGGGSHFSEAF
>.|TRBV6-5|TRBJ1-6|.
ASSYSRRGSGSPLH
>TRBD1|TRBV29-1|TRBJ2-5|.
SVQKGQPQETQY
>TRBD2|TRBV6-5|TRBJ2-7|.
ASSPFTSGAYEQY
>.|TRBV7-8|TRBJ2-5|.
ASSLQEGGQETQY
>.|TRBV12-3/TRBV12-4|TRBJ1-1|.
ASSRSEIAEAF
>TRBD1|TRBV7-8|TRBJ1-1|.
ASSYRQGMNTEAF
>TRBD1|TRBV28|TRBJ1-1|.
ASSFRGTGKVF
>TRBD1|TRBV18|TRBJ2-2|.
ASSLGQGLGELF
>.|TRBV4-3|TRBJ2-5|.
ASSQDSSVKTQY
>.|TRBV20-1|TRBJ1-2|once
SASAGVNYGYT
>.|TRBV6-5|TRBJ2-1|few
ASTPDGDNEQF
>.|TRBV19|TRBJ1-1|once
ASSLGSYTEAF
>.|TRBV7-2|TRBJ2-5|.
ASSFSGETQY
>TRBD2|TRBV6-5|TRBJ2-2|.
AAGPGGGTGELF